This is a list of T cell receptor beta chains from one sample in a study of response to subunit inactivated influenza vaccine. TCRdb redid the calling of the RT-PCR reads with MiXCR, one entry per CDR3 protein. The sample has about 700,000 distinct CDR3 sequences, 14% seen once. The specimen comprised PBMCs from blood, sampled approximately 15 days before vaccination. The receptors were sampled from a middle-aged man who received an inactivated influenza vaccine. CDR3s include the opening cysteine and the closing phenylalanine or tryptophan. The D gene is left open where the match is weak. The size entry is marked missing in some rows and otherwise reads once, few, many or a size class.

abundance | j_gene | v_gene | d_gene | CDR3nt | CDR3aa
NA | TRBJ2-3 | TRBV7-9 | NA | TGTGCCAGCAGCTTCCGGACGGTAAACACAGATACGCAGTATTTT | CASSFRTVNTDTQYF
few | TRBJ1-4 | TRBV19 | NA | TGTGCCAGTAGTATATCTGGAACAGCATCTAGTGAAAAACTGTTTTTT | CASSISGTASSEKLFF
NA | TRBJ2-2 | TRBV28 | NA | TGTGCCAGCAGTTTCCCCAGGGCCGCCGGGGAGCTGTTTTTT | CASSFPRAAGELFF
many | TRBJ1-5 | TRBV12-3/TRBV12-4 | NA | TGTGCCAGCAGTCTCGACGGGGGCAATCAGCCCCAGCATTTT | CASSLDGGNQPQHF
NA | TRBJ1-1 | TRBV20-1 | NA | TGCAGTGCTAATTTTGGGGTAAAAACTGAAGCTTTCTTT | CSANFGVKTEAFF
NA | TRBJ2-1 | TRBV20-1 | TRBD2 | TGCAGTACTGAAGCGGGAGTTTTATACAATGAGCAGTTCTTC | CSTEAGVLYNEQFF
NA | TRBJ2-7 | TRBV20-1 | NA | TGCAGTGCTAGAGATCAGAACGAGCAGTACTTC | CSARDQNEQYF
NA | TRBJ1-5 | TRBV3-1 | NA | TGTGCCAGCAGCCAAAAACAAGGGAAAAGCCCCCAGCATTTT | CASSQKQGKSPQHF
NA | TRBJ2-7 | TRBV27 | NA | TGTGCCAGCAGTCCAGGACAAAACCGGTACGAGCAGTACTTC | CASSPGQNRYEQYF
few | TRBJ1-1 | TRBV6-1 | NA | TGTGCCAGCTCGTCGCCCGGGGGGCTCACTGAAGCTTTCTTT | CASSSPGGLTEAFF
NA | TRBJ2-3 | TRBV11-2 | TRBD2 | TGTGCCAGCAGCCGAGCCGAACTAGCGGACGGTTTGGCAGATACGCAGTATTTT | CASSRAELADGLADTQYF
many | TRBJ2-5 | TRBV28 | TRBD1 | TGTGCCAGCAGTTTAGGGACAGGGGTGGAGACCCAGTACTTC | CASSLGTGVETQYF
few | TRBJ1-3 | TRBV3-1 | TRBD1 | TGTGCCAGCAGCCAAGAGGGACAGCTAGAAAACACCATATATTTT | CASSQEGQLENTIYF
NA | TRBJ2-7 | TRBV12-3/TRBV12-4 | TRBD1 | TGTGCCAGCAGTCGAAGACAGGGGGGCGACGAGCAGTACTTC | CASSRRQGGDEQYF
NA | TRBJ1-5 | TRBV4-1 | NA | TGCGCCAGCAGCCAAACAGAGTCAGCAAATCAGCCCCAGCATTTT | CASSQTESANQPQHF
few | TRBJ1-2 | TRBV29-1 | NA | TGCAGCGTTGAAGGAACCGTGACAGGCTACACCTTC | CSVEGTVTGYTF
NA | TRBJ2-3 | TRBV29-1 | NA | TGCAGCGTTGTATGGTGGGGTCCCACAGATACGCAGTATTTT | CSVVWWGPTDTQYF